This T cell receptor beta chain came from a study of beta chain features in type 1 diabetes. Study-wide findings and caveats: The study found moderately but significantly shorter TCRB CDR3s in all four CD4+ subsets of Type 1 diabetes patients. Shorter templates might be favored by PCR, and equally so in patients and in controls.

In the case of this clone: Its target is not known.

V dropped 4 bases and J dropped 0; count of bases not matched to a gene: 3. Germline loops: CDR1 ENHRY, CDR2 SYGVKD. This CDR3 contains 16 residues. The study reverse transcribed the entire isolated RNA, so it sequenced expressed TCRB transcripts. Sequencing was performed with immunoSEQ multiplex PCR; in TCRdb, only in-frame clones are kept and a portion is missing. The sample shows about 240,000 clones, approximately 15% of them seen only once. This receptor was identified in a man younger than 40 with type 1 diabetes. Material: naive CD4+ T cells from blood. The V call is TRBV10-3, the J call TRBJ2-2, with 9 bases matching TRBD1. For the CDR3, the DNA is TGTGCCATCAGTGCTGGGGACAGGGCGAACACCGGGGAGCTGTTTTTT. Translation: CAISAGDRANTGELFF.